These 24 T cell receptor beta chains were all obtained from the same sample, sequenced in a study of T-cell memory formation after mild COVID-19. TCRdb re-analysed the 5' RACE reads in MiXCR, keeping a single row per CDR3 protein. The sample lists 200,000 to 250,000 distinct CDR3 sequences; over 8.5% were seen once. Sample: PBMCs or a T cell subset sorted from them (not recorded which). These receptors came from a man aged 18-30 years who had mild COVID-19 (a few samples of this study predate the infection). Cell type and time point are not known.

The chain links TRBV29-1 to TRBJ2-3, with TRBD2 matching over 9 bases. The CDR3 sequence is 14 residues long. Germline lookup yields CDR1 SQVTM and CDR2 ANQGSEA. Unmatched junction bases numbered 7, after V lost 7 bases and J lost 2 bases. The CDR3 loop reads CSACERGATDTQYF. As DNA, the CDR3 is TGCAGCGCCTGCGAGCGGGGGGCCACAGATACGCAGTATTTT.

The chain couples TRBV6-5 to TRBJ1-1; no definite D call. Trimming cost V 2 bases and J 4 bases, with 11 bases left between them. The germline CDR1 and CDR2 sequences are MNHEY and SVGAGI. CDR3 length equals 14 residues. In nucleotides, the CDR3 is TGTGCCAGCAGTTACGCAAACTCGGGCACTGAAGCTTTCTTT. It is translated as CASSYANSGTEAFF.

This clonotype was recorded a few times. The chain couples TRBV25-1 to TRBJ2-1; no clear D gene. The CDR3 is made up of 18 amino acids. The germline V and J ends were trimmed by 5 bases and 4 bases, with 24 bases remaining between them. Germline assignment: CDR1 MGHDK and CDR2 SYGVNS. CDR3: CASSPQPHSLAIYNEQFF. The CDR3 DNA sequence: TGTGCCAGCAGTCCTCAGCCCCACAGTTTGGCGATATACAATGAGCAGTTCTTC.

The chain uses TRBV20-1 and TRBJ1-2; D remains ambiguous. From germline, CDR1 is DFQATT and CDR2 SNEGSKA (reference sequence). V lost 2 bases and J 1 base, leaving 14 bases between the germline ends. The CDR3 spans 15 residues. CDR3 nucleotides: TGCAGTGCTAGACAGGCCACTTGGGTTAACTATGGCTACACCTTC. Its translation: CSARQATWVNYGYTF.

A few counts support this clonotype. V usage is TRBV20-1 and J usage is TRBJ2-3; no clear D. V was clipped by 3 bases and J by 4 bases, with 11 bases between them. The CDR3 has 13 amino acids. CDR1 and CDR2 (germline): DFQATT, SNEGSKA (reference sequence). Here the CDR3 reads CSASDPRADTQYF. The CDR3 bases are TGCAGTGCTAGTGACCCCCGGGCAGATACGCAGTATTTT.

This clonotype appeared many times. The V and J genes are TRBV6-2 or TRBV6-3 and TRBJ2-7; perhaps D is TRBD1 or TRBD2 (5 bases each). From germline, CDR1 is MNHEY and CDR2 SVGEGT. With 8 bases removed from V and 0 bases from J, the gap between germline ends came to 14 bases. The CDR3 consists of 14 residues. CDR3 sequence (DNA): TGTGCCAGCGGTCCTGTGGGGACCTCCTACGAGCAGTACTTC. Residues: CASGPVGTSYEQYF.

The rearrangement uses TRBV7-2 and TRBJ2-3; TRBD2 aligns across 9 bases. The CDR3 length is 16 residues. Losses at the gene ends were 0 bases for V and 5 bases for J; bases not matched to a gene: 6. The V gene's germline CDR1 is SGHTA and CDR2 FQGNSA. Here the CDR3 DNA reads TGTGCCAGCAGCTTAGCCTCCGGGACTAGCCAAGATACGCAGTATTTT. It codes for CASSLASGTSQDTQYF. The full variable domain, rest sourced from reference TRBV7-2 and TRBJ2-3, is GAGVSQSPSNKVTEKGKDVELRCDPISGHTALYWYRQSLGQGLEFLIYFQGNSAPDKSGLPSDRFSAERTGGSVSTLTIQRTQQEDSAVYLCASSLASGTSQDTQYFGPGTRLTVL.

This clonotype was observed a handful of times. This rearrangement joins TRBV30 to TRBJ2-7, with D perhaps TRBD2 (7 bases). Trimming pared 0 bases from V and 7 bases from J, leaving 10 bases between. The CDR3 is made up of 12 amino acids. Germline loops: CDR1 GTSNPN, CDR2 SVGIG (reference sequence). As DNA, the CDR3 is TGTGCCTGGAGTGTCGGGGGGCCGGAGCAGTACTTC. Translated, it gives CAWSVGGPEQYF.

Only a few counts were recorded for this clonotype. The genes are TRBV7-9 and TRBJ2-7; TRBD2 aligns across 13 bases. The germline gives CDR1 SEHNR, CDR2 FQNEAQ (reference sequence). The trim removed 1 base at V and 4 bases at J, leaving 1 base unmatched. The length of the CDR3 is 15 residues. CDR3 coding DNA: TGTGCCAGCAGCTTAGGGACTAGCGGGGGATACGAGCAGTACTTC. This sequence encodes CASSLGTSGGYEQYF.

The rearrangement links TRBV5-1 to TRBJ1-1; perhaps TRBD1 as D (5 bases). The germline CDR1 and CDR2 sequences are SGHRS and YFSETQ. The CDR3 totals 14 residues. V dropped 3 bases and J dropped 0 bases, with 9 bases sitting between them. In nucleotides, the CDR3 is TGCGCCAGCAGCTCGGACACTCTGAACACTGAAGCTTTCTTT. Translation: CASSSDTLNTEAFF.

The genes are TRBV6-2 or TRBV6-3 and TRBJ1-2, with 7 nucleotides matching TRBD1. Germline V gives CDR1 MNHEY, CDR2 SVGEGT. The CDR3 length is 13 residues. Losses at the gene ends were 11 bases for V and 0 bases for J; bases not matched to a gene: 6. Here the CDR3 reads CAGHGTANYGYTF. The CDR3 coding sequence is TGTGCCGGTCACGGGACAGCTAACTATGGCTACACCTTC.

The rearrangement uses TRBV4-1 and TRBJ1-5; D gene uncertain. V was pared by 4 bases and J by 0 bases, with 10 bases between. CDR1 MGHRA and CDR2 YSYEKL come from the germline V gene. The CDR3 is 15 amino acids. CDR3 DNA sequence: TGCGCCAGCAGCCCCTACCGGGATAGCAATCAGCCCCAGCATTTT. It yields the protein CASSPYRDSNQPQHF.

This clonotype occurred a few times. V is TRBV11-2 and J is TRBJ2-5; D unclear. In germline, CDR1 is SGHAT, CDR2 FQNNGV. Trimming took 5 bases from V and 1 from J, leaving 11 bases between them. The CDR3 extends over 14 amino acids. The chain's CDR3 is CASSGVALQETQYF. CDR3 coding DNA: TGTGCCAGCAGCGGAGTAGCCCTCCAAGAGACCCAGTACTTC.

This clonotype has a handful of counts. V usage is TRBV9 and J usage is TRBJ1-6; 10 bases are a match to TRBD1. The CDR3 loop spans 16 amino acids. V lost 3 bases, J lost 10 bases, and 10 bases stayed unmatched. From germline, CDR1 is SGDLS and CDR2 YYNGEE. The CDR3 spells CASSERDRGTGSPLHF. The CDR3 DNA reads TGTGCCAGCAGCGAACGGGACAGGGGAACAGGATCACCCCTCCACTTT.

The table lists this clonotype with a count of one. This chain joins TRBV18 and TRBJ2-7; no clear D. Germline assignment: CDR1 KGHSH and CDR2 LQKENI. The length of the CDR3 is 14 residues. Between the trimmed V and J ends, which lost 4 bases and 7 bases, there was a span of 17 bases. CDR3 nucleotide sequence: TGTGCCAGCTCACTGCAGAGAAGATACGAAGAGCAGTACTTC. Protein product: CASSLQRRYEEQYF.

The chain recombines TRBV4-2 with TRBJ1-2; no definite D call. Germline CDR1 LGHNA, CDR2 YNFKEQ. The CDR3 runs to 13 residues. The ends were cut back, 1 base at V and 6 bases at J, with 9 bases in the middle. Here the CDR3 reads CASSQVVRDGYTF. In DNA, the CDR3 is TGTGCCAGCAGCCAAGTCGTGAGGGATGGCTACACCTTC.

This clonotype has a handful of counts. This chain connects TRBV5-1 to TRBJ2-3, with 10 nucleotides matching TRBD2. V dropped 7 bases and J dropped 6; count of bases not matched to a gene: 14. Germline CDR1 reads SGHRS; CDR2 reads YFSETQ. The CDR3 is 16 amino acids. CDR3 residues: CASAPYLAGAGDTQYF. The CDR3 nucleotides read TGCGCCAGCGCGCCCTACCTAGCGGGGGCAGGGGATACGCAGTATTTT.

This chain joins TRBV5-4 and TRBJ2-7; possible D gene TRBD1, 5 bases. Germline CDR1 and CDR2: SGHNT and YYREEE (reference sequence). CDR3 length: 13 amino acids. The ends were cut back, 1 base at V and 6 bases at J, with 11 bases in the middle. CDR3 residues: CASSLNQGTEQYF. The CDR3 coding sequence is TGTGCCAGCAGCTTGAATCAGGGAACCGAGCAGTACTTC. Variable domain in full (rest from reference TRBV5-4 and TRBJ2-7): ETGVTQSPTHLIKTRGQQVTLRCSSQSGHNTVSWYQQALGQGPQFIFQYYREEENGRGNFPPRFSGLQFPNYSSELNVNALELDDSALYLCASSLNQGTEQYFGPGTRLTVT.

Only one count was recorded for this clonotype. This CDR3 is CASSPTDRVGAFF. CDR3 sequence (DNA): TGTGCCAGCTCCCCGACAGACAGGGTTGGAGCTTTCTTT. The V and J genes are TRBV18 and TRBJ1-1; 7 bases agree with TRBD1. From germline, CDR1 is KGHSH and CDR2 LQKENI. V lost 6 bases to trimming and J lost 10 bases; unmatched junction nucleotides: 11. This CDR3 is 13 amino acids long.

This clonotype has ten or more counts. This chain links TRBV3-1 with TRBJ2-1, with 13 bases aligning to TRBD2. Looked up from germline, CDR1 is LGHDT and CDR2 is YNNKEL (reference sequence). J was trimmed by 6 bases and V by 3 bases; bases with no gene match: 8. The CDR3 runs to 17 residues. The CDR3 region has the DNA TGTGCCAGCAGCCATGCAGGACTAGCGGGGGAGAGCAATGAGCAGTTCTTC. Protein sequence: CASSHAGLAGESNEQFF.

The chain links TRBV30 to TRBJ2-7; 9 bases align to TRBD1. The CDR3 runs to 13 residues. CDR1 GTSNPN and CDR2 SVGIG come from the germline V gene (reference sequence). Trimming took 3 bases from V and 5 from J; bases not matched to a gene: 5. In DNA, the CDR3 is TGTGCCTGGAGAAGGACAGGGGCACACGAGCAGTACTTC. It encodes CAWRRTGAHEQYF.

This clonotype was seen more than once but under ten times. This CDR3 is CASSRGGASSTDTQYF. CDR3 DNA sequence: TGTGCCAGCAGTCGTGGAGGGGCCTCTAGCACAGATACGCAGTATTTT. The genes are TRBV7-3 and TRBJ2-3, with D perhaps matching TRBD2 (6 bases). Germline CDR1 reads SGHTA; CDR2 reads FQGTGA. The CDR3 has 16 residues. Trimming removed 6 bases at V and 0 bases at J, with 16 bases between.

This clonotype was recorded many times. In DNA, the CDR3 is TGTGCCAGCAGCTTAGGGCCGATCCAAGAGACCCAGTACTTC. Protein: CASSLGPIQETQYF. The chain carries TRBV7-2 and TRBJ2-5; D remains ambiguous. Trimming left V 1 base short and J 1 base short, with 7 bases between. CDR1 and CDR2 from the germline V gene are SGHTA and FQGNSA. The CDR3 totals 14 residues. Full variable domain (remainder filled in from reference TRBV7-2 and TRBJ2-5): GAGVSQSPSNKVTEKGKDVELRCDPISGHTALYWYRQSLGQGLEFLIYFQGNSAPDKSGLPSDRFSAERTGGSVSTLTIQRTQQEDSAVYLCASSLGPIQETQYFGPGTRLLVL.

This clonotype was observed a few times. The chain recombines TRBV5-1 with TRBJ2-5; 8 positions match TRBD2. The trim removed 1 base at V and 4 bases at J, leaving 6 bases unmatched. CDR3 length: 15 residues. Germline V gene data show CDR1 as SGHRS and CDR2 as YFSETQ. The CDR3 is CASSLIGTRGETQYF. The CDR3 DNA sequence: TGCGCCAGCAGCTTGATAGGGACTAGAGGAGAGACCCAGTACTTC.